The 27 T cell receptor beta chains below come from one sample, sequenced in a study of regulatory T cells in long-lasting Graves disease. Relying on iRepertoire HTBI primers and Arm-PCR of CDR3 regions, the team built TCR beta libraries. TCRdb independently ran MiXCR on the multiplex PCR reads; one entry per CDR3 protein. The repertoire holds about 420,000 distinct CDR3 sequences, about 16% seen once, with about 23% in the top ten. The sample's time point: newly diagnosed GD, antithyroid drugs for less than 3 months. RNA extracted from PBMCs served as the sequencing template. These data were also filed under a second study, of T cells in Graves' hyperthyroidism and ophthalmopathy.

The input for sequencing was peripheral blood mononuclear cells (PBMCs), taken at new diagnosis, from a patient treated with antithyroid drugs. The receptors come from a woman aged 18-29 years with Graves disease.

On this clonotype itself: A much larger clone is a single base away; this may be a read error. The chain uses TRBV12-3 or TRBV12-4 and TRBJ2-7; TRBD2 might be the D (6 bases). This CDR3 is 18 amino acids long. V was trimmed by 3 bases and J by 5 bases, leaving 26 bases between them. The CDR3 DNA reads TGTGCCAGCAGTTTGTGGTCAACTAGCACGGACAATAAGAACGAGCAGTACTTC. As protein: CASSLWSTSTDNKNEQYF.

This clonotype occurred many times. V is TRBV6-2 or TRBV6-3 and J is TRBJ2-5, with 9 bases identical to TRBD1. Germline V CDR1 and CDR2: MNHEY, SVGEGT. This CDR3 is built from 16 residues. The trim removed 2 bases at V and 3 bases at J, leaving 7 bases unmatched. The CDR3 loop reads CASSYQRGTGKETQYF. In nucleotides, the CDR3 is TGTGCCAGCAGTTACCAGCGCGGGACAGGGAAAGAGACCCAGTACTTC.

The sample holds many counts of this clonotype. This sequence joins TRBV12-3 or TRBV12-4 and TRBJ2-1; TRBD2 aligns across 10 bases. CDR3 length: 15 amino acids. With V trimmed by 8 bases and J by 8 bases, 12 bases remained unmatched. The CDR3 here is CASRLAGQPTHEQFF. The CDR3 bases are TGTGCCAGCCGACTAGCGGGCCAACCAACCCATGAGCAGTTCTTC.

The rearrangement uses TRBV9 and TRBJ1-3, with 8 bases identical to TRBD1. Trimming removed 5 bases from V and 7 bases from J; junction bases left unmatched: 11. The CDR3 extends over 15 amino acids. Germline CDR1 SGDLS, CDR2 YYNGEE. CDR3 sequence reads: CASSTSGQGANTIYF. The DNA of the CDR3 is TGTGCCAGCAGTACCTCAGGACAGGGAGCGAACACCATATATTTT. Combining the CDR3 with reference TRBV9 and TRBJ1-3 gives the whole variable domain DSGVTQTPKHLITATGQRVTLRCSPRSGDLSVYWYQQSLDQGLQFLIQYYNGEERAKGNILERFSAQQFPDLHSELNLSSLELGDSALYFCASSTSGQGANTIYFGEGSWLTVV.

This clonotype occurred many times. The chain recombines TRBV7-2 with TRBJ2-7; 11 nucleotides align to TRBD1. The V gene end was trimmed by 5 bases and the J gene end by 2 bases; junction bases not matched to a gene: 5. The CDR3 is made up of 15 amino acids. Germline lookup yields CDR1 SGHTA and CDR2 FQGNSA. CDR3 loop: CASSQGTGGAYEQYF. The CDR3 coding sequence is TGTGCCAGCAGCCAGGGGACAGGGGGAGCCTACGAGCAGTACTTC.

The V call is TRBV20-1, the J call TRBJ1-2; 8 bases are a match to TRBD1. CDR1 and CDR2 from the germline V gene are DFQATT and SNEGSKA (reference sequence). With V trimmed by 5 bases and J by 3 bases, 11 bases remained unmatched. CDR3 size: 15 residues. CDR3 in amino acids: CSAFLRQGIHYGYTF. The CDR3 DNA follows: TGCAGTGCTTTCCTAAGACAGGGGATACACTATGGCTACACCTTC.

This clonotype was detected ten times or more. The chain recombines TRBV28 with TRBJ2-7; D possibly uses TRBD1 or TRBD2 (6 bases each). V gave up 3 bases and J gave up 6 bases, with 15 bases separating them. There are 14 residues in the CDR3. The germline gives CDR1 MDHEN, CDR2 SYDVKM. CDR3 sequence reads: CASSLWGARFEQYF. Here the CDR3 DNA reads TGTGCCAGCAGTTTGTGGGGGGCCCGTTTCGAGCAGTACTTC.

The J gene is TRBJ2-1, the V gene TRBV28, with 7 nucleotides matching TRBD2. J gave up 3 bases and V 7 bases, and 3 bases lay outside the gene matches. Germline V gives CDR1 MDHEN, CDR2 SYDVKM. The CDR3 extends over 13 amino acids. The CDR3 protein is CASTGTNYNEQFF. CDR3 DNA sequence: TGTGCCAGCACCGGGACTAACTACAATGAGCAGTTCTTC.

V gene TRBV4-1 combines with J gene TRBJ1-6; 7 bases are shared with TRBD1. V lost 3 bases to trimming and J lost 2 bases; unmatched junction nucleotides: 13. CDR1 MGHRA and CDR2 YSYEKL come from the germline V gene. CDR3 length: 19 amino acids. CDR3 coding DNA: TGCGCCAGCAGCCACCCTTCAAGACAGGGAGGCACCTATAATTCACCCCTCCACTTT. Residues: CASSHPSRQGGTYNSPLHF.

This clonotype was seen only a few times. CDR3 bases: TGTGCCTGGAGTCGTGGGAGCACTGAAGCTTTCTTT. As protein: CAWSRGSTEAFF. V gene TRBV30 combines with J gene TRBJ1-1; D unresolved. This CDR3 has 12 residues. Trimming cost V 2 bases and J 4 bases, with 8 bases left between them. The V gene's germline CDR1 is GTSNPN and CDR2 SVGIG (reference sequence).

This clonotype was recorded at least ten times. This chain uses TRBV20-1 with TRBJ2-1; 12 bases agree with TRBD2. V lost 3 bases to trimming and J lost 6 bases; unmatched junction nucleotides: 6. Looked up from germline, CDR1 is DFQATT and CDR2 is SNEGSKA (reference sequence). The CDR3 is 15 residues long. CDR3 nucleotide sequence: TGCAGTGCTAGTCCGCTAGCGGGAGGGCCCAATGAGCAGTTCTTC. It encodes CSASPLAGGPNEQFF.

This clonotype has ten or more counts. CDR3 bases: TGCAGTGCCTTAAAAGCGGGAGGTTCCTACAATGAGCAGTTCTTC. Translation: CSALKAGGSYNEQFF. J is TRBJ2-1 and V is TRBV20-1; 9 positions agree with TRBD2. V trimming: 6 bases; J trimming: 1 base; junction bases outside the gene matches: 7. The CDR3 spans 15 residues. Germline V gives CDR1 DFQATT, CDR2 SNEGSKA (reference sequence).

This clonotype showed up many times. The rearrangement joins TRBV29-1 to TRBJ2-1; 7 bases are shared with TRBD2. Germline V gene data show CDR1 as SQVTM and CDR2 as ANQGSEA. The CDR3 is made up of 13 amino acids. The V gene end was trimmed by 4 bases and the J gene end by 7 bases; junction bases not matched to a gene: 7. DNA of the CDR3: TGCAGCGTTGGCTGGGCTAGCGGTAATGAGCAGTTCTTC. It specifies CSVGWASGNEQFF.

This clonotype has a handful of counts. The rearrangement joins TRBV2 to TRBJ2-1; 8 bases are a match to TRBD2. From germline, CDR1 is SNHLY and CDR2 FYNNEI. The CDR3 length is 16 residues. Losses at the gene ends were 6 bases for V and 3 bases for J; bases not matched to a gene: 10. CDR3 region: CASSVEREYNYNEQFF. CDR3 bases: TGTGCCAGCAGCGTAGAGCGGGAGTATAACTACAATGAGCAGTTCTTC.

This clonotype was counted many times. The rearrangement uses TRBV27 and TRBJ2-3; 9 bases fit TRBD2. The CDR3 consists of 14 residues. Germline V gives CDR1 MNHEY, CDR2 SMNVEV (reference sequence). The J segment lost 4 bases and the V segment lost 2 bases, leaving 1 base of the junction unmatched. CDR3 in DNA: TGTGCCAGCAGTTTAGCGGGAGGGCCAGATACGCAGTATTTT. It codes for CASSLAGGPDTQYF.

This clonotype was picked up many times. The CDR3 protein is CSATTSGSLGFF. CDR3 in DNA: TGCAGTGCTACGACTAGCGGGAGTTTAGGGTTCTTC. V usage is TRBV20-1 and J usage is TRBJ2-1; 12 bases match TRBD2. With 4 bases clipped from V and 15 bases from J, the junction kept 7 bases outside the gene matches. Germline V gene lookup returns CDR1 DFQATT and CDR2 SNEGSKA (reference sequence). CDR3 length equals 12 residues.

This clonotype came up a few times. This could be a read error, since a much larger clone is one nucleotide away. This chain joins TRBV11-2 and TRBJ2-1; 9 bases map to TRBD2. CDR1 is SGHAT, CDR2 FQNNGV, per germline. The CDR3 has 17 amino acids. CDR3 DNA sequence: TGTGCCAGCAGCTTTACCCTAGCGGGACTATCCTACAGTGAGCAGTTCTTC. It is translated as CASSFTLAGLSYSEQFF. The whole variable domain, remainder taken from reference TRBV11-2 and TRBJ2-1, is EAGVAQSPRYKIIEKRQSVAFWCNPISGHATLYWYQQILGQGPKLLIQFQNNGVVDDSQLPKDRFSAERLKGVDSTLKIQPAKLEDSAVYLCASSFTLAGLSYSEQFFGPGTRLTVL.

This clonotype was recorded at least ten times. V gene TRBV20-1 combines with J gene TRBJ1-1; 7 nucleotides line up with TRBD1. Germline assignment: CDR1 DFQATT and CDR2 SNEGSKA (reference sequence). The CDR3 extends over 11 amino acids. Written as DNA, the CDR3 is TGCAGAGGACAGGTGAACACTGAAGCTTTCTTT. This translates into CRGQVNTEAFF.

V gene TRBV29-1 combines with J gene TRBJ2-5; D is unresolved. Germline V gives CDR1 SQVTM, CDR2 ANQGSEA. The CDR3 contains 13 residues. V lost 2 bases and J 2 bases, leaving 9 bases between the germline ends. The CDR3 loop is CSVEILVQETQYF. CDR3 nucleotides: TGCAGCGTTGAAATCTTGGTTCAAGAGACCCAGTACTTC. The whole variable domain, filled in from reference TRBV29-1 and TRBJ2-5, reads SAVISQKPSRDICQRGTSLTIQCQVDSQVTMMFWYRQQPGQSLTLIATANQGSEATYESGFVIDKFPISRPNLTFSTLTVSNMSPEDSSIYLCSVEILVQETQYFGPGTRLLVL.

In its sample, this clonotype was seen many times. In DNA, the CDR3 is TGTGCCAGCAGTGCCCCCGGGACATTGAACACTGAAGCTTTCTTT. Protein: CASSAPGTLNTEAFF. This rearrangement joins TRBV12-3 or TRBV12-4 to TRBJ1-1, with a tentative D call TRBD1 (6 bases). The CDR3 sequence is 15 residues long. V was shortened by 5 bases and J by 0 bases, with 13 bases between the two germline ends.

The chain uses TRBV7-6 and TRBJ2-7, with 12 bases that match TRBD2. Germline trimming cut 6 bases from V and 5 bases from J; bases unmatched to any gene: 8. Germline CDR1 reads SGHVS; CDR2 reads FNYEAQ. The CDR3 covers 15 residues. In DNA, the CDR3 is TGTGCCAGCAGTCGTCTAGCGGGAGGGTCCCACGAGCAGTACTTC. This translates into CASSRLAGGSHEQYF.

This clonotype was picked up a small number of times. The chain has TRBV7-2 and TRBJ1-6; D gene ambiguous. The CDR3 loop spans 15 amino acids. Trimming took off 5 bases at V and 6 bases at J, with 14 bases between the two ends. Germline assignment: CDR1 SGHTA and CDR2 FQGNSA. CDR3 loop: CASSREAQANSPLHF. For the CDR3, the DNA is TGTGCCAGCAGCCGCGAGGCTCAGGCTAATTCACCCCTCCACTTT.

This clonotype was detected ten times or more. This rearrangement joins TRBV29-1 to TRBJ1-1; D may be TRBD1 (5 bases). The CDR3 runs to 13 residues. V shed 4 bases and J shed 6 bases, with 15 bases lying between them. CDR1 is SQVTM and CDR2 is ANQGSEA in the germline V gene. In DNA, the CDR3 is TGCAGCGTTGTCCCCGATCGAGGGGCTGAAGCTTTCTTT. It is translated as CSVVPDRGAEAFF.

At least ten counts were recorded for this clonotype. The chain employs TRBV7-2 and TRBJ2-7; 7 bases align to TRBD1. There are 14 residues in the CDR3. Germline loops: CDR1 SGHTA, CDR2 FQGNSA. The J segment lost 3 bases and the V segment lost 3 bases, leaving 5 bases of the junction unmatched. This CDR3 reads CASSLTGLSYEQYF. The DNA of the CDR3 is TGTGCCAGCAGCTTGACAGGGCTCAGCTACGAGCAGTACTTC.

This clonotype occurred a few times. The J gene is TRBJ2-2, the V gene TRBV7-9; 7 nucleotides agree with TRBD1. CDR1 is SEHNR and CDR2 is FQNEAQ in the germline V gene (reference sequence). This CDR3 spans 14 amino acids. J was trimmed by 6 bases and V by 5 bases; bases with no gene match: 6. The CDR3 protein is CASSPRGGSGELFF. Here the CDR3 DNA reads TGTGCCAGCAGCCCGAGAGGGGGCTCCGGGGAGCTGTTTTTT.

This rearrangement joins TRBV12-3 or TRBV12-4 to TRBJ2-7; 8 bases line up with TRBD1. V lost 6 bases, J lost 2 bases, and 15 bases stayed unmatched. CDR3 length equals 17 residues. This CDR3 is CASSFPDRGFFPYEQYF. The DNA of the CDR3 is TGTGCCAGCAGCTTTCCCGACAGGGGATTTTTCCCCTACGAGCAGTACTTC.

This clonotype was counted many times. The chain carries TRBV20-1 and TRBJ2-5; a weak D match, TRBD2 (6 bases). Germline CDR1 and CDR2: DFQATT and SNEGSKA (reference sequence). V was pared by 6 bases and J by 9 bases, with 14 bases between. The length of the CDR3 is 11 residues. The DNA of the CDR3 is TGCAGTGCAGTCCGGGAGATGGCCCAGTACTTC. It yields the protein CSAVREMAQYF.